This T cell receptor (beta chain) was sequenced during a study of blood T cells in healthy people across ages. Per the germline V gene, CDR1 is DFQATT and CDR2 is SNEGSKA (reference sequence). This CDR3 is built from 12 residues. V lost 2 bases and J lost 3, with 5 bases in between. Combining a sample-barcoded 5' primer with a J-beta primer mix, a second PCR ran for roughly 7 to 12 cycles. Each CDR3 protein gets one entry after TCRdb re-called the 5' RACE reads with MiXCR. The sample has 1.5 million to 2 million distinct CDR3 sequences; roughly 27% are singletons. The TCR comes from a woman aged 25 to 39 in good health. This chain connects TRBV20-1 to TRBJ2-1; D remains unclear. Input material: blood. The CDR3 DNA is TGCAGTGCTAGATCGGACTACAATGAGCAGTTCTTC. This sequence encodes CSARSDYNEQFF.